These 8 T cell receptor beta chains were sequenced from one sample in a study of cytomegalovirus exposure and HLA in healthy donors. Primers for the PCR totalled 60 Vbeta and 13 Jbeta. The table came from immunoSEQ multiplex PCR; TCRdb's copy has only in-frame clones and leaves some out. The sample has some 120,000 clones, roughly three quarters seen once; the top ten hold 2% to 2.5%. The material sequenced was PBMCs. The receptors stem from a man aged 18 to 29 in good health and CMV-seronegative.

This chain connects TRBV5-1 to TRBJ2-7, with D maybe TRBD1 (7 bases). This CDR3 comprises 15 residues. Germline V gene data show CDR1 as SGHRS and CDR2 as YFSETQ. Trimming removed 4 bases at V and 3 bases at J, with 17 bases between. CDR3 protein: CASSRGTEPVYEQYV. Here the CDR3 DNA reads TGCGCCAGCAGCCGCGGGACAGAGCCTGTCTACGAGCAGTACGTC.

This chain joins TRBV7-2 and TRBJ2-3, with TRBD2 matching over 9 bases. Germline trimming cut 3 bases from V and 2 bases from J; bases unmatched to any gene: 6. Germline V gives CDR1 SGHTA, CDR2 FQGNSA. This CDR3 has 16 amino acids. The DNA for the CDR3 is TGTGCCAGCAGCTTCTCGACTAGCGGCCTCACAGATACGCAGTATTTT. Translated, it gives CASSFSTSGLTDTQYF.

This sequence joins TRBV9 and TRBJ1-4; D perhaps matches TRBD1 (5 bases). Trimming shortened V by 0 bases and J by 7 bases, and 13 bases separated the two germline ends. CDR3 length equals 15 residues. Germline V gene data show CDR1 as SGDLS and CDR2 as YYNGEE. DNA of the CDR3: TGTGCCAGCAGCGTAGGGGAAGGGGCGACTGAAAAACTGTTTTTT. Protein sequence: CASSVGEGATEKLFF.

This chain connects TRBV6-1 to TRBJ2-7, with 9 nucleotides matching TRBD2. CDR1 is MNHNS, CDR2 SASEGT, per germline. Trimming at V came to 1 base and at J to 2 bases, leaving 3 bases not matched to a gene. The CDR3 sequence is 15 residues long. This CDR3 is CASSEGPSGTYEQYV. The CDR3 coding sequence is TGTGCCAGCAGTGAAGGTCCTAGCGGGACCTACGAGCAGTACGTC.

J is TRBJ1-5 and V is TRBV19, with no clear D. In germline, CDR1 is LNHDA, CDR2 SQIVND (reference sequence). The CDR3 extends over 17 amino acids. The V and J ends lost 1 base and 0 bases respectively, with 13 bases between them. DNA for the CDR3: TGTGCCAGTAGTATAGCGTGGGCAGTTTCTAGCAATCAGCCCCAGCATTTT. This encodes CASSIAWAVSSNQPQHF.

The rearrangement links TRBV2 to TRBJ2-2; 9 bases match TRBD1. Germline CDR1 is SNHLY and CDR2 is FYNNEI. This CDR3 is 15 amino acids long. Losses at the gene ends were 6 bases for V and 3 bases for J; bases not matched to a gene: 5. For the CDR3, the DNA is TGTGCCAGCAGCACCGGGACAGGGCACACCGGGGAGCTGTTTTTT. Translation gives CASSTGTGHTGELFF.

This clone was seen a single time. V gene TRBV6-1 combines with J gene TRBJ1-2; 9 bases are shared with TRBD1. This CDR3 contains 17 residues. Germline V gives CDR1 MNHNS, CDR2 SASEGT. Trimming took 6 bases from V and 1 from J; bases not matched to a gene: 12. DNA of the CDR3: TGTGCCAGCAGGGAATATGCCGGGACAGGGATTAACTATGGCTACACCTTC. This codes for CASREYAGTGINYGYTF.

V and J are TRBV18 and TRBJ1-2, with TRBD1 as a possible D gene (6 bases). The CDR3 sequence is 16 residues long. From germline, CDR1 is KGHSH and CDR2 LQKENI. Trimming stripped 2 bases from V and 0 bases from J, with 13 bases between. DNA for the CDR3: TGTGCCAGCTCACCAGGGGGGGCGCCGACTAACTATGGCTACACCTTC. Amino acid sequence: CASSPGGAPTNYGYTF.